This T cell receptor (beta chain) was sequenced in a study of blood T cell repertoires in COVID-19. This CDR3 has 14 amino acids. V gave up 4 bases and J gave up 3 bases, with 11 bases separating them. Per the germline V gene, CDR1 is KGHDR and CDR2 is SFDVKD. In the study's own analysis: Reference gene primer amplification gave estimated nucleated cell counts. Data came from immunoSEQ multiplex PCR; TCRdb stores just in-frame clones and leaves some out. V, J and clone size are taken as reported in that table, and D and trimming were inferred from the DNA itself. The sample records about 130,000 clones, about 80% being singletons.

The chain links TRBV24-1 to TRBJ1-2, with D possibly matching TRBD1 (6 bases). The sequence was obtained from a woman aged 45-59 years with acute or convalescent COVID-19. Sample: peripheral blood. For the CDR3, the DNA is TGTGCCACCAGTGACGCCCGGACAGACTATGGCTACACCTTC. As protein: CATSDARTDYGYTF.